This TCR beta chain was recorded in a study of response to subunit inactivated influenza vaccine. TCRdb re-derived calls from the RT-PCR reads in MiXCR, one entry per CDR3 protein. The sample carries about 800,000 distinct CDR3 sequences, roughly 20% recorded once. The TCR comes from a man aged 50-59 years who received an inactivated influenza vaccine. The material sequenced was PBMCs from blood, taken 5 days after vaccination.

The CDR3 coding sequence is TGTGCCAGCGTTCCGGTCCTTACCAGGGGGCGCGTCTCTGGGGCCAACGTCCTGACTTTC. This codes for CASVPVLTRGRVSGANVLTF. This rearrangement joins TRBV4-2 to TRBJ2-6; the match to TRBD1 covers 8 bases. Germline V gene data show CDR1 as LGHNA and CDR2 as YNFKEQ. J gave up 0 bases and V 8 bases, and 18 bases lay outside the gene matches. The CDR3 is 20 residues long.